These 25 T cell receptor beta chains originate from one sample sequenced in a study of blood T cells in healthy people across ages. The authors ran a second PCR of 7 to 11 cycles using a sample-barcoded 5' primer and a J-beta primer mix. TCRdb redid the calling of the 5' RACE reads with MiXCR, one entry per CDR3 protein. The data hold about 1.6 million distinct CDR3 sequences, with about 35% observed a single time. Sequencing input: blood. The receptors here all came from a woman aged 25 to 39 in good health.

This chain connects TRBV7-2 to TRBJ2-5; D is unclear. Germline V gives CDR1 SGHTA, CDR2 FQGNSA. The V and J ends lost 3 bases and 8 bases respectively, with 7 bases between them. The CDR3 is 11 residues long. As DNA, the CDR3 is TGTGCCAGCAGCTTGACTCTTACCCAGTACTTC. This translates into CASSLTLTQYF.

Of note for this clonotype: With a much larger clone just one base away, this may be a read error. The V call is TRBV5-1, the J call TRBJ2-7, with 8 bases fitting TRBD2. V was clipped by 3 bases and J by 5 bases; unmatched bases: 4. Germline V gene sequence: CDR1 SGHRS, CDR2 YFSETQ. This CDR3 has 13 amino acids. The CDR3 loop is CASSSGGLDEQYF. The CDR3 DNA is TGCGCCAGCAGCTCGGGAGGGTTGGACGAGCAGTACTTC.

This clonotype was seen only a few times. The rearrangement uses TRBV4-1 and TRBJ2-3; D remains unclear. The CDR3 runs 16 residues. CDR1 is MGHRA and CDR2 is YSYEKL in the germline V gene. Trimming took off 0 bases at V and 2 bases at J, with 12 bases between the two ends. CDR3: CASSQEWSENTDTQYF. CDR3 sequence (DNA): TGCGCCAGCAGCCAAGAGTGGAGCGAAAACACAGATACGCAGTATTTT.

CDR3 sequence reads: CASSFAGGSYGYTF. In DNA form, the CDR3 reads TGTGCCAGCAGCTTCGCCGGGGGATCCTATGGCTACACCTTC. The chain links TRBV7-2 to TRBJ1-2, with D maybe TRBD1 (5 bases). V lost 3 bases to trimming and J lost 4 bases, with 12 bases between them. CDR1 is SGHTA and CDR2 is FQGNSA in the germline V gene. CDR3 size: 14 residues.

The V gene is TRBV11-2, the J gene TRBJ2-1; 13 positions agree with TRBD2. V gave up 0 bases and J gave up 9 bases; unmatched junction bases: 5. This CDR3 is built from 16 residues. Germline-derived CDR1 and CDR2 are SGHAT and FQNNGV. CDR3 bases: TGTGCCAGCAGCTTAGAGGGACTAGCGGGGAACGGTGAGCAGTTCTTC. Amino acid sequence: CASSLEGLAGNGEQFF.

Ten or more counts support this clonotype. The rearrangement joins TRBV6-2 or TRBV6-3 to TRBJ2-7, with D uncertain. The CDR3 is 11 amino acids. Trimming left V 6 bases short and J 6 bases short, with 9 bases between. Germline CDR1 is MNHEY and CDR2 is SVGEGT. CDR3 amino acids: CASRDLGEQYF. CDR3 bases: TGTGCCAGCAGAGACTTGGGCGAGCAGTACTTC.

V and J are TRBV6-2 or TRBV6-3 and TRBJ2-7; no firm D call. V shed 5 bases and J shed 2 bases, with 13 bases lying between them. Germline V CDR1 and CDR2: MNHEY, SVGEGT. The CDR3 has 14 residues. The CDR3 DNA reads TGTGCCAGCAGTAACGGTGGGGAACCCTACGAGCAGTACTTC. Its protein product is CASSNGGEPYEQYF.

The rearrangement links TRBV29-1 to TRBJ1-1; D remains ambiguous. V was pared by 3 bases and J by 6 bases, with 11 bases between. This CDR3 is 12 amino acids long. From germline, CDR1 is SQVTM and CDR2 ANQGSEA. CDR3 coding DNA: TGCAGCGTTGATCGTTTTCCGTCTGAAGCTTTCTTT. This translates into CSVDRFPSEAFF.

This clonotype was recorded once. This may be a read error, as it is one base from a much larger clone. The gene calls are TRBV7-9 and TRBJ1-5, with 7 positions matching TRBD1. From germline, CDR1 is SEHNR and CDR2 FQNEAQ (reference sequence). This CDR3 region has 14 residues. For the CDR3, the DNA is TGTGCCAGCAGCTTGACAGGGCCAAATCAGCCCCGGCATTTT. Its translation is CASSLTGPNQPRHF.

The sample holds a few counts of this clonotype. V gene TRBV20-1 combines with J gene TRBJ2-7, with 8 bases matching TRBD2. CDR3 length: 14 residues. J gave up 1 base and V 7 bases, and 9 bases lay outside the gene matches. CDR1 DFQATT and CDR2 SNEGSKA come from the germline V gene (reference sequence). The CDR3 sequence: CSGTTSVQSYEQYF. DNA of the CDR3: TGCAGTGGGACGACTAGCGTCCAATCCTACGAGCAGTACTTC.

The chain recombines TRBV7-8 with TRBJ1-4; 7 bases align to TRBD1. J lost 5 bases, V lost 1 base, and 13 bases had no gene match. Germline V gene lookup returns CDR1 SGHVS and CDR2 FQNEAQ. The CDR3 covers 18 residues. The CDR3, as DNA: TGTGCCAGCAGCTTAGGAGTTCCGGCGGGACAGTTGAATGAAAAACTGTTTTTT. Translation: CASSLGVPAGQLNEKLFF. The variable domain in full, completed from reference TRBV7-8 and TRBJ1-4, reads GAGVSQSPRYKVAKRGQDVALRCDPISGHVSLFWYQQALGQGPEFLTYFQNEAQLDKSGLPSDRFFAERPEGSVSTLKIQRTQQEDSAVYLCASSLGVPAGQLNEKLFFGSGTQLSVL.

This clonotype has just a few counts. A much larger clone sits a single nucleotide away, making a read error possible. CDR3 DNA: TGTGCCAGCAGCTTAGATGGCAGGGGTCAGAATCGGCAGTTCTTC. Translated, it gives CASSLDGRGQNRQFF. The V call is TRBV7-9, the J call TRBJ2-1, with D perhaps TRBD1 (6 bases). The CDR3 has 15 amino acids. V lost 1 base and J 12 bases, leaving 19 bases between the germline ends. Germline-derived CDR1 and CDR2 are SEHNR and FQNEAQ (reference sequence).

In nucleotides, the CDR3 is TGCGCCAGCCAGCCCTTTCCTAGCACAGATACGCAGTATTTT. Its protein product is CASQPFPSTDTQYF. The rearrangement joins TRBV4-1 to TRBJ2-3; D call uncertain. V was clipped by 8 bases and J by 0 bases, with 12 bases between them. CDR1 and CDR2 (germline): MGHRA, YSYEKL. This CDR3 region has 14 residues.

The chain links TRBV20-1 to TRBJ2-5, with D hard to call. Looked up from germline, CDR1 is DFQATT and CDR2 is SNEGSKA (reference sequence). V lost 0 bases, J lost 3 bases, and 14 bases lay in between. The CDR3 is 15 residues long. CDR3 DNA sequence: TGCAGTGCTAGAGATCAGGCCCTCCCCGAAGAGACCCAGTACTTC. Protein product: CSARDQALPEETQYF.

This clonotype was detected only a few times. This chain connects TRBV6-5 to TRBJ2-5; D may match TRBD1 or TRBD2 (5 bases each). Germline V CDR1 and CDR2: MNHEY, SVGAGI. The V end lost 5 bases, the J end lost 6 bases, and 19 bases lay between the germline ends. The CDR3 is 15 amino acids. CDR3 DNA sequence: TGTGCCAGCAGTGACGACAGTCTTTGGGGGAAGACCCAGTACTTC. Protein product: CASSDDSLWGKTQYF.

The chain has TRBV5-6 and TRBJ2-1; TRBD2 matches at 12 bases. Germline V CDR1 and CDR2: SGHDT, YYEEEE. The junction had 9 bases not matched to a gene; V was cut back by 4 bases and J by 4 bases. The CDR3 totals 17 residues. For the CDR3, the DNA is TGTGCCAGCAGCCGACTAGCGGGGGCGCTTCTTTACAATGAGCAGTTCTTC. Translation gives CASSRLAGALLYNEQFF.

The J gene is TRBJ2-1, the V gene TRBV10-3; 7 nucleotides agree with TRBD2. The CDR3 is 16 residues long. The V and J ends lost 0 bases and 3 bases, in that order; junction bases with no gene match: 5. Germline CDR1 ENHRY, CDR2 SYGVKD. The CDR3 DNA follows: TGTGCCATCAGTGAGTCAATAGGCGGGAGCTACAATGAGCAGTTCTTC. Its translation is CAISESIGGSYNEQFF.

A word on this clonotype: At one end, the junction sequence differs from germline, possibly due to a read error. The chain combines TRBV2 with TRBJ2-3; no clear D. The last part of the DNA fits TRBJ1-5 better; the J call may be wrong. This CDR3 is 16 amino acids long. Per the germline V gene, CDR1 is SNHLY and CDR2 is FYNNEI. DNA of the CDR3: TGCGCCAGCAGCTTGGAGTTGGGCGATCATGGGGATACGCAGCATTTT. Its translation is CASSLELGDHGDTQHF.

The chain joins TRBV5-1 to TRBJ1-1, with unresolved D. CDR3 length: 14 residues. The V end lost 2 bases, the J end lost 4 bases, and 12 bases lay between the germline ends. CDR1 SGHRS and CDR2 YFSETQ come from the germline V gene. The CDR3: CASSFGPSSTEAFF. CDR3 nucleotide sequence: TGCGCCAGCAGCTTTGGGCCTTCGAGCACTGAAGCTTTCTTT.

This clonotype appeared a few times. V is TRBV12-3 or TRBV12-4 and J is TRBJ2-1; TRBD1 is a possible D gene (6 bases). Between the trimmed V and J ends, which lost 6 bases and 6 bases, there was a span of 21 bases. CDR3 length: 16 amino acids. The CDR3 loop reads CASRPPNGQNINEQFF. The CDR3 DNA sequence: TGTGCCAGCAGGCCCCCCAATGGACAGAACATCAATGAGCAGTTCTTC.

The rearrangement uses TRBV27 and TRBJ2-7, with 8 bases matching TRBD2. V gave up 7 bases and J gave up 3 bases; unmatched junction bases: 14. The CDR3 spans 16 residues. Germline V gene sequence: CDR1 MNHEY, CDR2 SMNVEV (reference sequence). Here the CDR3 DNA reads TGTGCCAGCATGAAGGGAAGCGGGAGAAAAGACTACGAGCAGTACTTC. Translated: CASMKGSGRKDYEQYF.

The chain combines TRBV27 with TRBJ2-7, with TRBD2 matching over 13 bases. V lost 6 bases, J lost 2 bases, and 7 bases stayed unmatched. The length of the CDR3 is 16 residues. Germline V gene sequence: CDR1 MNHEY, CDR2 SMNVEV (reference sequence). The CDR3: CASRDSGTSGTYEQYF. The CDR3 bases are TGTGCCAGCAGGGATTCGGGGACTAGCGGGACCTACGAGCAGTACTTC.

This clonotype was seen more than once but under ten times. The genes are TRBV11-2 and TRBJ2-7; TRBD1 is a possible D gene (6 bases). This CDR3 has 14 residues. CDR1 is SGHAT, CDR2 FQNNGV, per germline. Trimming took off 5 bases at V and 5 bases at J, with 16 bases between the two ends. The CDR3 region has the DNA TGTGCCAGCAGCAACACAGGGCGAAGAGACGAGCAGTACTTC. Translating it yields CASSNTGRRDEQYF.

There are a few counts of this clonotype. The chain has TRBV12-3 or TRBV12-4 and TRBJ2-7; D might be TRBD1 or TRBD2, each matching 5 bases. This CDR3 comprises 14 residues. V was trimmed by 8 bases and J by 3 bases, leaving 17 bases between them. CDR3 residues: CASLPEGQIYEQYF. The CDR3 nucleotides read TGTGCCAGCCTACCCGAGGGGCAGATCTACGAGCAGTACTTC.

As DNA, the CDR3 is TGCAGCGTTGCGGGAGCAGGGGCTGGGAACACTGAAGCTTTCTTT. This gives the protein CSVAGAGAGNTEAFF. The chain links TRBV29-1 to TRBJ1-1, with TRBD1 as a possible D gene (6 bases). Germline CDR1 SQVTM, CDR2 ANQGSEA. This CDR3 contains 15 residues. Trimming removed 4 bases at V and 1 base at J, with 16 bases between.